These 6 T cell receptor beta chains share one sample of origin, sequenced in a study of CD8 T cells in ankylosing spondylitis. One entry per CDR3 protein results from TCRdb running MiXCR on the 5' RACE reads. There are 300,000 to 350,000 distinct CDR3 sequences in the sample; under 25% occur only once, and about 4% lies in the top ten. Sequencing was done on a sample of blood, either unsorted or a sorted T cell fraction (not recorded which). Receptors were obtained from a female donor with ankylosing spondylitis or in good health (not recorded which).

The chain carries TRBV29-1 and TRBJ1-2, with 8 bases that match TRBD1. CDR3 length equals 13 residues. After removal of 6 bases from V and 3 bases from J, the junction contained 6 bases not matched to a gene. Germline V lookup: CDR1 SQVTM, CDR2 ANQGSEA. CDR3 bases: TGCAGCGTCGCACCGGGACAGGACTATGGCTACACCTTC. It specifies CSVAPGQDYGYTF.

The chain has TRBV7-9 and TRBJ2-3; no definite D call. V was clipped by 2 bases and J by 4 bases, with 13 bases between them. CDR1 and CDR2 from the germline V gene are SEHNR and FQNEAQ (reference sequence). The CDR3 loop spans 15 amino acids. CDR3 region: CASSLPPAVADTQYF. CDR3 DNA: TGTGCCAGCAGCTTACCCCCCGCAGTTGCAGATACGCAGTATTTT.

This clonotype has just a few counts. This chain connects TRBV6-5 to TRBJ2-5, with D maybe TRBD2 (5 bases). Germline CDR1 and CDR2: MNHEY and SVGAGI. The ends were cut back, 2 bases at V and 4 bases at J, with 17 bases in the middle. The CDR3 covers 16 residues. The CDR3 DNA reads TGTGCCAGCAGTTACCCTAAGCTCGGGGAAGGAGAGACCCAGTACTTC. This gives the protein CASSYPKLGEGETQYF.

V is TRBV6-6 and J is TRBJ1-2; D call uncertain. The CDR3 contains 13 residues. V was pared by 5 bases and J by 3 bases, with 10 bases between. Germline CDR1 MNHNY, CDR2 SVGAGI (reference sequence). Here the CDR3 DNA reads TGTGCCAGCAGTGCCGACAAGGACTATGGCTACACCTTC. Its translation: CASSADKDYGYTF.

V usage is TRBV11-2 and J usage is TRBJ2-7; D may be TRBD2 (6 bases). CDR3 length: 21 amino acids. V was trimmed by 1 base and J by 1 base, leaving 29 bases between them. Germline CDR1 and CDR2: SGHAT and FQNNGV. CDR3 nucleotides: TGTGCCAGCAGCTTAGGAGATAGGAGGGAGAACCTCCCTCGCGTGTCCTACGAGCAGTACTTC. Amino acid sequence: CASSLGDRRENLPRVSYEQYF. The variable domain in full, completed from reference TRBV11-2 and TRBJ2-7, reads EAGVAQSPRYKIIEKRQSVAFWCNPISGHATLYWYQQILGQGPKLLIQFQNNGVVDDSQLPKDRFSAERLKGVDSTLKIQPAKLEDSAVYLCASSLGDRRENLPRVSYEQYFGPGTRLTVT.

This chain joins TRBV27 and TRBJ1-2; unclear D gene. This CDR3 is built from 12 residues. Germline loops: CDR1 MNHEY, CDR2 SMNVEV (reference sequence). Trimming left V 5 bases short and J 4 bases short, with 8 bases between. The CDR3 reads CASSKVGYGYTF. Here the CDR3 DNA reads TGTGCCAGCAGTAAGGTTGGCTATGGCTACACCTTC.